This TCR beta chain is drawn from a study of cytomegalovirus exposure and HLA in healthy donors. Study-level findings and limits: The study put under 200 TCR beta chains on its list as cytomegalovirus-associated. First-cohort TCR clusters were later found to tend to co-occur in the roughly 110 validation repertoires. Reported results showed that the classifier diagnosed cytomegalovirus status with high specificity and sensitivity. Most TCR sequences were rare, but some public TCRs occurred in many donors.

Trimming cost V 6 bases and J 8 bases; bases outside gene matches: 12. Germline loops: CDR1 MDHEN, CDR2 SYDVKM. The CDR3 loop spans 17 amino acids. The assay was immunoSEQ multiplex PCR, and TCRdb's table has in-frame clones only and misses some. The sample yields fewer than 200,000 clones, 86% seen once. Remarks on this clone: Its antigen remains unknown.

This chain uses TRBV28 with TRBJ2-2, with 13 bases lining up with TRBD2. The sequence derives from a man aged 25-40 years in good health and CMV-seropositive. The sequenced material came from PBMCs. This CDR3 is CASRPDLGLAGFGELFF. The CDR3, as DNA: TGTGCCAGCAGGCCTGACTTGGGACTAGCGGGGTTTGGGGAGCTGTTTTTT.